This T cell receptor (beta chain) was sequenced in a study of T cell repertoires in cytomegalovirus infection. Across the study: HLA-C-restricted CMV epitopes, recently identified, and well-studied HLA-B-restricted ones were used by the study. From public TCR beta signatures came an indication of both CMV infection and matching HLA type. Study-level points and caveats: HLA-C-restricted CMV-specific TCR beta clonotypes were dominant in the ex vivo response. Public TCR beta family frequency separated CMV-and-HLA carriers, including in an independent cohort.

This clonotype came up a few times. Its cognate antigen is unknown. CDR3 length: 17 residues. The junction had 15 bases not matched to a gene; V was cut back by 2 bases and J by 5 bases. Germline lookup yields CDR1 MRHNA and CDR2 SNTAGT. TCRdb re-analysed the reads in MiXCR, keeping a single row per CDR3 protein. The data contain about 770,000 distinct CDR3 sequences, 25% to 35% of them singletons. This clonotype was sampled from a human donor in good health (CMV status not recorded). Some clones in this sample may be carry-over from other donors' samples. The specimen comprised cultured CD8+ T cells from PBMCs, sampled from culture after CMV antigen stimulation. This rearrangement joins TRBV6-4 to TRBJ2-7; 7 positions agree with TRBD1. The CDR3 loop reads CASSDPRLEQGSHEQYF. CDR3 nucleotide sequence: TGTGCCAGCAGTGACCCTAGACTGGAACAGGGGTCCCACGAGCAGTACTTC.